This T cell receptor (beta chain) emerged from a study of blood T cells in healthy people across ages. Study-level findings and limits: Aged donors had fewer naive CD4+ cells and lower diversity than long-lived donors.

Trimming took off 3 bases at V and 9 bases at J, with 16 bases between the two ends. This CDR3 has 15 amino acids. Germline V lookup: CDR1 KGHDR, CDR2 SFDVKD. The donors, all healthy, were Caucasians living in Russia, aged about 6 to 100. Combining a sample-barcoded 5' primer with a J-beta primer mix, a second PCR ran for 7 to 11 cycles. TCRdb re-derived calls from the 5' RACE reads in MiXCR, one entry per CDR3 protein. The repertoire has under 1,000,000 distinct CDR3 sequences, around 36% of them found once; the top ten carry approximately 13%. Concerning this clonotype itself: What it binds is not known.

The source is a man younger than 35 in good health. Material for sequencing was blood. This chain links TRBV24-1 with TRBJ2-2; D may correspond to TRBD1 or TRBD2 (5 bases each). CDR3 protein: CATSDPGTDHRELFF. The CDR3 DNA reads TGTGCCACCAGTGATCCGGGGACCGATCACCGGGAGCTGTTTTTT.